This T cell receptor (beta chain) is drawn from a study of T cell repertoires in cytomegalovirus infection (dated by TCRdb to about 2019). Broadly, across the study: Peptide stimulations targeted recently identified HLA-C-restricted CMV epitopes, whose presentation resists viral immunomodulation, together with well-studied HLA-B-restricted epitopes. Because public TCR beta signatures pointed to carriage of CMV infection together with the matching HLA type, the HLA type of each donor mattered for the analysis.

Reading the germline V gene gives CDR1 SNHLY and CDR2 FYNNEI. V is reduced by 1 base and J by 1 base, leaving a spacing of 10 bases between them. There are 15 amino acids in the CDR3, from cysteine to phenylalanine inclusive. Of the read, only the CDR3 DNA is kept; its 45 bases are in frame from base 1. This clonotype was counted between two and nine times. It lacks a known antigen. One base away there is no much larger clone; base qualities are not given. The sequencing machine was an Illumina HiSeq 1500. In TCRdb, the public reads were trimmed at Q25 with fastp and aligned with MiXCR, with productive beta chains retained. Each CDR3 protein appears once, grouped with its most common genes and DNA. For this sample there are about 52,000 distinct CDR3 sequences; about 19% appear just once. 80% of the sample rests with the top ten. In the paper's terms, the treatment or condition label means: in vitro stimulation with specific CMV peptide epitopes to enrich CMV-specific T cells.

Points the paper makes about the study in general: In the ex vivo response, HLA-C-restricted CMV-specific TCR beta clonotypes were dominant, and in two of eight donors the single most frequent clonotype came from this HLA-C-restricted group. Carriers of CMV infection plus the relevant HLA type were discriminated by the cumulative frequency of public TCR beta family members in the study cohort and in an independent approximately 350-donor cohort.

The sequence is built from TRBV2 and TRBJ1-1; tentative D gene TRBD1, with 5 bases matching. The receptor's source is a human donor in good health (CMV status not recorded). Some clones in this sample may be carry-over from other donors' samples. The material was CD8+ T cells from cultured PBMCs, obtained from culture after CMV antigen stimulation. In nucleotide form, the sequence is TGTGCCAGCAGTGAAGATGGACACCCGAACACTGAAGCTTTCTTT. Translated, this gives CASSEDGHPNTEAFF.